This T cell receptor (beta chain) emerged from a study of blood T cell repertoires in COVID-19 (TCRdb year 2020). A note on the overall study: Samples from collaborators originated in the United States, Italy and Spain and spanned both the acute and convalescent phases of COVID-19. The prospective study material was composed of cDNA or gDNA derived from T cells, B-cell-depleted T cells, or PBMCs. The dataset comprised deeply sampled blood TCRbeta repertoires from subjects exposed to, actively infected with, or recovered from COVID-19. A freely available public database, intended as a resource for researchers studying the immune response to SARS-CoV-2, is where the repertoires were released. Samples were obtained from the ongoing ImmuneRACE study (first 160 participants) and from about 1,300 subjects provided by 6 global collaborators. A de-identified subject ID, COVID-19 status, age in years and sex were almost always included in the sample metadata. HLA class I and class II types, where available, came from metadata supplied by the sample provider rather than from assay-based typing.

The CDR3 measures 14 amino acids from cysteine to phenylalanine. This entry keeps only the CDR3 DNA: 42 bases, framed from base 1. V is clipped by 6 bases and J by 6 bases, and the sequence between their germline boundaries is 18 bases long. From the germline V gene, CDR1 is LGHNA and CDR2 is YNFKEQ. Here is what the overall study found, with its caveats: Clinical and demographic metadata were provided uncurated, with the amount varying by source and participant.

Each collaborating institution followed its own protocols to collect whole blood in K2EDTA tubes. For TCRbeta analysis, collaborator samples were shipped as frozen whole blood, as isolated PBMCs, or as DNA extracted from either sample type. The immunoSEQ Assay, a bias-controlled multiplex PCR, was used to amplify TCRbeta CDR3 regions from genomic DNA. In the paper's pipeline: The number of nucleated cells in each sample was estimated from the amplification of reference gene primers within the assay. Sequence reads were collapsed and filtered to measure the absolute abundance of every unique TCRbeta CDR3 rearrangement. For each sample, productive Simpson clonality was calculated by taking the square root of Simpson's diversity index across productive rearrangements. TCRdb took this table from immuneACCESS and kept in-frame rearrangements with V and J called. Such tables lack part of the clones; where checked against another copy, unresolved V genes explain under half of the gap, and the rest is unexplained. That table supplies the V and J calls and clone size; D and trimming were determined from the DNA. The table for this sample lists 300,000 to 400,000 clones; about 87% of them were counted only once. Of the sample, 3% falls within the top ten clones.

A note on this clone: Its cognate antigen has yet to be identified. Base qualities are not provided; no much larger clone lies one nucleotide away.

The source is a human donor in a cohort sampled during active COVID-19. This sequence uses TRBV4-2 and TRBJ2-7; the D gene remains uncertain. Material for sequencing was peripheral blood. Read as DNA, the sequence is TGTGCCAGCAGTCAACTCCCACTTGTCGGCGAGCAGTACTTC. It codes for CASSQLPLVGEQYF.